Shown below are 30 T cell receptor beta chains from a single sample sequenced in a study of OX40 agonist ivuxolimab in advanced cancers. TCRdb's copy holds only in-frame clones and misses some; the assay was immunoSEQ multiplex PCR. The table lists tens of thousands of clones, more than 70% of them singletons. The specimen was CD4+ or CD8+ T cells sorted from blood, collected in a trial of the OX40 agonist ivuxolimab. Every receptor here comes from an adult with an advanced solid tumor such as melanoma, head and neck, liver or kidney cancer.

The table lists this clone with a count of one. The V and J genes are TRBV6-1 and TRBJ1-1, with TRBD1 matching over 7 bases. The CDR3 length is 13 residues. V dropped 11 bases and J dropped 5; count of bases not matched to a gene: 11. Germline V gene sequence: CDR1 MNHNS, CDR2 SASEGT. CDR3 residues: CAFKGQGVTEAFF. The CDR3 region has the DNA TGTGCCTTCAAGGGGCAGGGGGTGACTGAAGCTTTCTTT.

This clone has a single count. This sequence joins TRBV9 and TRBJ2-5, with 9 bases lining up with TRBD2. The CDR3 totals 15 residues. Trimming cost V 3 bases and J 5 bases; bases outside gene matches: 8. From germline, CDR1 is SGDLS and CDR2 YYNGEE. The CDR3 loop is CASSGGGGGGETQYF. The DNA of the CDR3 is TGTGCCAGCAGCGGAGGGGGCGGGGGGGGTGAGACCCAGTACTTC.

Written as DNA, the CDR3 is TGTGCCAGCCAAGATCTCGGTTCGCCCCACTACGAGCAGTACTTC. This translates into CASQDLGSPHYEQYF. The rearrangement uses TRBV28 and TRBJ2-7; D gene ambiguous. With 8 bases removed from V and 3 bases from J, the gap between germline ends came to 20 bases. The CDR3 is 15 amino acids. From germline, CDR1 is MDHEN and CDR2 SYDVKM.

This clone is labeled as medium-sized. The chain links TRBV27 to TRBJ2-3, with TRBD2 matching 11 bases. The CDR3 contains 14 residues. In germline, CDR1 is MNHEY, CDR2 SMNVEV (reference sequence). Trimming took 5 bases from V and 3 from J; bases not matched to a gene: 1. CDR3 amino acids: CASSTSGRTDTQYF. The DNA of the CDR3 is TGTGCCAGCAGTACTAGCGGGAGAACAGATACGCAGTATTTT.

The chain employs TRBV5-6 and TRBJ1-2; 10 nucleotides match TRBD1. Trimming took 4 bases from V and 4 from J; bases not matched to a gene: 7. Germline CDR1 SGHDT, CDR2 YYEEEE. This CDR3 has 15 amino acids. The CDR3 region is CASSPGTGVIYGYTF. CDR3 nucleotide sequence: TGTGCCAGCAGCCCCGGGACAGGGGTAATCTATGGCTACACCTTC.

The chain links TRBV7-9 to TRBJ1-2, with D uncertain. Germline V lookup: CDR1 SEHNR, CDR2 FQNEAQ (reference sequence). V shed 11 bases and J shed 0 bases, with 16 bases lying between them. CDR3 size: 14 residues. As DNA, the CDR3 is TGTGCCGCCCTCGGGAGAAATACTAACTATGGCTACACCTTC. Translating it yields CAALGRNTNYGYTF.

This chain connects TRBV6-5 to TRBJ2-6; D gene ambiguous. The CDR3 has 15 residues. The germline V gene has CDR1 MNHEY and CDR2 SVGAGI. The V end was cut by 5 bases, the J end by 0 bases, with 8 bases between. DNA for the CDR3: TGTGCCAGCAGTCCCACCCACTCTGGGGCCAACGTCCTGACTTTC. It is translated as CASSPTHSGANVLTF.

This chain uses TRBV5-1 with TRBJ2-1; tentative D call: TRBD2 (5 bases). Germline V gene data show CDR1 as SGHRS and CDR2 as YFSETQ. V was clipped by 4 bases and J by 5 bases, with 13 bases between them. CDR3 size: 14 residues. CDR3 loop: CASSPRPGDNEQFF. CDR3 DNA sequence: TGCGCCAGCAGCCCCCGCCCCGGGGACAATGAGCAGTTCTTC.

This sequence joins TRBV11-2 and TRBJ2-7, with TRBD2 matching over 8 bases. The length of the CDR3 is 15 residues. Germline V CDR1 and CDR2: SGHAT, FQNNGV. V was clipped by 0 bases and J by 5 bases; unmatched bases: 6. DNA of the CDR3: TGTGCCAGCAGCTTAGAGGTCGGGACTAGGGACGAGCAGTACTTC. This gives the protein CASSLEVGTRDEQYF.

The CDR3 protein is CASRSSRVGVMTGALAGGYTF. The CDR3 DNA sequence: TGTGCCAGCAGGTCCTCTCGAGTGGGGGTGATGACAGGGGCTTTGGCAGGGGGCTACACCTTC. This rearrangement joins TRBV27 to TRBJ1-2; 8 nucleotides align to TRBD1. This CDR3 comprises 21 residues. Losses at the gene ends were 6 bases for V and 8 bases for J; bases not matched to a gene: 32. Germline CDR1 is MNHEY and CDR2 is SMNVEV (reference sequence).

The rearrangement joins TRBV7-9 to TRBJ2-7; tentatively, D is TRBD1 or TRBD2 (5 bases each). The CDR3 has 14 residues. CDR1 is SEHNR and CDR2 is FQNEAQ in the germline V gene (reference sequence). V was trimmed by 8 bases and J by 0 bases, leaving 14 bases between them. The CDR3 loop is CASGASGTSYEQYF. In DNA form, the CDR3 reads TGTGCCAGCGGAGCCTCAGGGACCTCCTACGAGCAGTACTTC. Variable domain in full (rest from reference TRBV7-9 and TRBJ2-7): DTGVSQNPRHKITKRGQNVTFRCDPISEHNRLYWYRQTLGQGPEFLTYFQNEAQLEKSRLLSDRFSAERPKGSFSTLEIQRTEQGDSAMYLCASGASGTSYEQYFGPGTRLTVT.

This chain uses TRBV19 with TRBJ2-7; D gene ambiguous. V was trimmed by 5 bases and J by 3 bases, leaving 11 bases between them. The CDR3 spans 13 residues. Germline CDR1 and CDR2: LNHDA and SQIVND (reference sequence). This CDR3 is CASSDTGSYEQYF. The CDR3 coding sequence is TGTGCCAGTAGTGACACGGGCAGCTACGAGCAGTACTTC.

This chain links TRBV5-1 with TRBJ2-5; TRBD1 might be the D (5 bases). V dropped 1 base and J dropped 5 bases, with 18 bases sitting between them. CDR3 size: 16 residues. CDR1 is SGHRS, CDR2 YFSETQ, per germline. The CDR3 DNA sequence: TGCGCCAGCAGCTTGATCGGGCGGCTCCCAGGGGAGACCCAGTACTTC. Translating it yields CASSLIGRLPGETQYF.

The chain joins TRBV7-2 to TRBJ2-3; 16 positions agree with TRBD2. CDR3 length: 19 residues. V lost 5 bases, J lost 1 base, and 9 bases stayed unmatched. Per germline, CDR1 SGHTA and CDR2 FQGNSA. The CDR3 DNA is TGTGCCAGCAGCCTAGGGACTAGCGGGGGGGTGCCTGGCACAGATACGCAGTATTTT. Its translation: CASSLGTSGGVPGTDTQYF. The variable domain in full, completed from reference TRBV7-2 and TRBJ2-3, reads GAGVSQSPSNKVTEKGKDVELRCDPISGHTALYWYRQSLGQGLEFLIYFQGNSAPDKSGLPSDRFSAERTGGSVSTLTIQRTQQEDSAVYLCASSLGTSGGVPGTDTQYFGPGTRLTVL.

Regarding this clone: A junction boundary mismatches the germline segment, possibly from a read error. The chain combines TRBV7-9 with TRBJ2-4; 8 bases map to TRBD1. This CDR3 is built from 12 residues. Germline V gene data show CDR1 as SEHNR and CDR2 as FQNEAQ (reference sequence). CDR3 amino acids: CASSSGTGPAVF. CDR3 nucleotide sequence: TGTGCCAGCAGCTCCGGGACAGGCCCTGCGGTCTTC.

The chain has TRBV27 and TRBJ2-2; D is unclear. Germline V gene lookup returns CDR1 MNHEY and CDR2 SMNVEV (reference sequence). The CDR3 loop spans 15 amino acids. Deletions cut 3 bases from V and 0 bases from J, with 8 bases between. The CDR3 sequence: CASSFGTSNTGELFF. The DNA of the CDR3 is TGTGCCAGCAGTTTCGGTACCTCGAACACCGGGGAGCTGTTTTTT.

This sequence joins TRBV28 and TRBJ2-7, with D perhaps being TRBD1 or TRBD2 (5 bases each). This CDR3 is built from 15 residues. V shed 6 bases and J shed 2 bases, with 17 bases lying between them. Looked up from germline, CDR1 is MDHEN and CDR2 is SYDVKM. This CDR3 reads CASRETGSGPYEQYF. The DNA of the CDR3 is TGTGCCAGCAGAGAAACCGGGTCGGGGCCCTACGAGCAGTACTTC.

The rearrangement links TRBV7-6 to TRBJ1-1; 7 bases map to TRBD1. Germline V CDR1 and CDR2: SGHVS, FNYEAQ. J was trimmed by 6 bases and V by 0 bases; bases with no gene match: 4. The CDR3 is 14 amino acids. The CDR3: CASSLAGTAAEAFF. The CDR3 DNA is TGTGCCAGCAGCTTAGCAGGGACAGCGGCTGAAGCTTTCTTT.

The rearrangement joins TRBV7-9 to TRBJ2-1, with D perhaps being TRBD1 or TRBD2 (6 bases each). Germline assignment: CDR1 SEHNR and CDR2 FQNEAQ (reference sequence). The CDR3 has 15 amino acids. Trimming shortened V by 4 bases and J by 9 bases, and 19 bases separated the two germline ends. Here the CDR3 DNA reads TGTGCCAGCAGCTCTCCCGACAAGGGGGGCGTTGAGCAGTTCTTC. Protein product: CASSSPDKGGVEQFF.

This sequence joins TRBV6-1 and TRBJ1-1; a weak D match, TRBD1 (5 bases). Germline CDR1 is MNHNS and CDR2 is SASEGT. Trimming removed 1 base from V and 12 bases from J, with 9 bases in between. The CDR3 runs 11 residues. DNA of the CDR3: TGTGCCAGCAGTGAAGGCAGGGACTCTTTCTTT. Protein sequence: CASSEGRDSFF.

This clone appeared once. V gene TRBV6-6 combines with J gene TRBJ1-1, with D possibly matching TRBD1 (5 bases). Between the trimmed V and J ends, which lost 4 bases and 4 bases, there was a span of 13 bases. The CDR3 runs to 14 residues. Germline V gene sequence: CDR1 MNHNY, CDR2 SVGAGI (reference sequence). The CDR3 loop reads CASSSTVMVTEAFF. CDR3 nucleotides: TGTGCCAGCAGTTCGACAGTTATGGTCACTGAAGCTTTCTTT.

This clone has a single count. The CDR3 loop reads CSVAGPNTDTQYF. CDR3 DNA sequence: TGCAGCGTTGCAGGGCCAAACACAGATACGCAGTATTTT. This rearrangement joins TRBV29-1 to TRBJ2-3; possible D gene TRBD1, 5 bases. This CDR3 comprises 13 residues. CDR1 and CDR2 from the germline V gene are SQVTM and ANQGSEA. Trimming took off 4 bases at V and 2 bases at J, with 10 bases between the two ends.

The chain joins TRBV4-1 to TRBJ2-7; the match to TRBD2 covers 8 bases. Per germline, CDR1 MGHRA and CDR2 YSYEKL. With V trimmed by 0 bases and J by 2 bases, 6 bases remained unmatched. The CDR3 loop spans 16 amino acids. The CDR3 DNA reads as TGCGCCAGCAGCCAAGAGGCTAGCGGGCGAGCCTACGAGCAGTACTTC. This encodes CASSQEASGRAYEQYF.

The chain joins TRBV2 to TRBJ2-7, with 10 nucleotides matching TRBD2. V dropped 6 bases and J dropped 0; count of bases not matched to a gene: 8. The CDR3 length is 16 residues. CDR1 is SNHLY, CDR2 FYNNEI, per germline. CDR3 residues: CASRGSGTSVSYEQYF. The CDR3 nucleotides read TGTGCCAGCAGGGGCTCCGGGACTAGCGTCTCCTACGAGCAGTACTTC.

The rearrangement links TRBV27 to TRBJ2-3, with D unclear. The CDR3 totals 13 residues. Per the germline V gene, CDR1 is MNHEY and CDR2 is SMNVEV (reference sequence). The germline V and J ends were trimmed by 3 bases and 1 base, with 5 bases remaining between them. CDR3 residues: CASSFGGTDTQYF. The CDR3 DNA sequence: TGTGCCAGCAGTTTTGGGGGCACAGATACGCAGTATTTT.

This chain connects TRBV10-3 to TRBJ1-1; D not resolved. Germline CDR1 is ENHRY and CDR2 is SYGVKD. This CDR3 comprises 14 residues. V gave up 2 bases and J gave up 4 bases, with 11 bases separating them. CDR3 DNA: TGTGCCATCAGTGAGGCTGGGAGGAGCACTGAAGCTTTCTTT. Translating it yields CAISEAGRSTEAFF.

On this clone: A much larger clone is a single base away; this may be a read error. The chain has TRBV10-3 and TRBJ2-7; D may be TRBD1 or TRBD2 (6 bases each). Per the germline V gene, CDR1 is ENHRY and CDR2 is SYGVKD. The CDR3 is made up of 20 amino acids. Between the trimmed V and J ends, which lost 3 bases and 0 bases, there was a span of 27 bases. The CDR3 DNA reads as TGTGCCATCAGTGACCCCGCGGGGCTAAAGGTAGGGGGGAGCTCCTACGAGCAGTACTTC. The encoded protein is CAISDPAGLKVGGSSYEQYF.

CDR3 in DNA: TGTGCCAGCGAACTTCTTTCCCCCCAGGGCTATGGCTACACCTTC. Translated, it gives CASELLSPQGYGYTF. This chain connects TRBV9 to TRBJ1-2, with D maybe TRBD1 (5 bases). The CDR3 spans 15 residues. Germline assignment: CDR1 SGDLS and CDR2 YYNGEE. V shed 7 bases and J shed 4 bases, with 20 bases lying between them.

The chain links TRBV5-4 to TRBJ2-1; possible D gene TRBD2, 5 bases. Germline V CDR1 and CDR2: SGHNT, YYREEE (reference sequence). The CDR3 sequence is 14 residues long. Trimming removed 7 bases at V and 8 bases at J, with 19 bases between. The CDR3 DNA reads TGTGCCAGCGGCTCCGGGTCCGGCGGGTATGAGCAGTTCTTC. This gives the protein CASGSGSGGYEQFF.

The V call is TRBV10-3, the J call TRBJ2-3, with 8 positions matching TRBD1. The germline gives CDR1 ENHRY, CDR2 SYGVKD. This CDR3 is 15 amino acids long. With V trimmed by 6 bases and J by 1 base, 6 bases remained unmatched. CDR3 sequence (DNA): TGTGCCATCAGGACAGGGGAATCTCGCACAGATACGCAGTATTTT. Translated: CAIRTGESRTDTQYF.